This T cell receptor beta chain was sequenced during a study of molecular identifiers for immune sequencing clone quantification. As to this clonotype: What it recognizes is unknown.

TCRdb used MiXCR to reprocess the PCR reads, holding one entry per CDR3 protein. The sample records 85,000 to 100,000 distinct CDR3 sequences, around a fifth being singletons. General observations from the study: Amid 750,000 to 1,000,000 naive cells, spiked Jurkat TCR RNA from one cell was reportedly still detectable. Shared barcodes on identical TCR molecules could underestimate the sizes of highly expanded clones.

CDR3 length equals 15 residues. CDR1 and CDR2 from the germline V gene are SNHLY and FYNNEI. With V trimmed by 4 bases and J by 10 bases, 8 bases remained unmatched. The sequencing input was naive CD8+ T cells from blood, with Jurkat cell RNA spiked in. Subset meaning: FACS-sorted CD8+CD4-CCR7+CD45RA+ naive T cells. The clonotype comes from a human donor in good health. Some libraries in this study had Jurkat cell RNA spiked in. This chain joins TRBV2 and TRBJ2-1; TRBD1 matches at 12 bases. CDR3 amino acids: CASSASGQGAREQFF. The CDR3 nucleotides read TGTGCCAGCAGTGCGTCGGGACAGGGGGCTCGGGAGCAGTTCTTC.